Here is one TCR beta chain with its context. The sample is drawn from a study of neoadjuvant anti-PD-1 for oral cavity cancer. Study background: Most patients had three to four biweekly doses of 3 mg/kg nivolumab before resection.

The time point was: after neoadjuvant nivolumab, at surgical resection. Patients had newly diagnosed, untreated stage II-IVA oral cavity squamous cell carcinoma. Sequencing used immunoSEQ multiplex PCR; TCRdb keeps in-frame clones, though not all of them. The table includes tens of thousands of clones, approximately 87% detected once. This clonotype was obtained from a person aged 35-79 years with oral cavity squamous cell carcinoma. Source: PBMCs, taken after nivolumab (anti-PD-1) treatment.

The CDR3 spells CASTHRDEQYF. The CDR3 DNA is TGTGCCAGCACCCACAGGGACGAGCAGTACTTC. J is TRBJ2-7 and V is TRBV6-1; maybe TRBD1 (6 bases). The length of the CDR3 is 11 residues. V shed 7 bases and J shed 5 bases, with 9 bases lying between them. Germline values: CDR1 MNHNS, CDR2 SASEGT.